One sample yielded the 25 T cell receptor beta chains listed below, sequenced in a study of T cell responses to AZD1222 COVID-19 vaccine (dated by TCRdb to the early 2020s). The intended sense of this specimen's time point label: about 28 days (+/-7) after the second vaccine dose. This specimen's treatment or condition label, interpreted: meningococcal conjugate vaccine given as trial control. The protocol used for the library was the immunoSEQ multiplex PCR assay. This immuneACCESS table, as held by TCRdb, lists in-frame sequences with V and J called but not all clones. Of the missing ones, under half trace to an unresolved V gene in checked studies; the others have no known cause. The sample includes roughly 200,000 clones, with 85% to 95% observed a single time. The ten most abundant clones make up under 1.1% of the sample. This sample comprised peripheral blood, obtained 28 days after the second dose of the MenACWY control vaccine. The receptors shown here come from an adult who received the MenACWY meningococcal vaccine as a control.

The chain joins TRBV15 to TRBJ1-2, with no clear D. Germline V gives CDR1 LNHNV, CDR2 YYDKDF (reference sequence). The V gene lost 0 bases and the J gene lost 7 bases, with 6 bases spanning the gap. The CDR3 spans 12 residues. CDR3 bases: TGTGCCACCAGCAGAGATCTAGGTGGCTACACCTTC. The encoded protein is CATSRDLGGYTF.

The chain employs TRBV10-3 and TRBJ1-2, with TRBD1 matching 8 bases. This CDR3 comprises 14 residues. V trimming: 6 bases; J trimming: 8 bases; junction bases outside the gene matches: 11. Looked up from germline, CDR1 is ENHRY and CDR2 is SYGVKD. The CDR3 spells CAIRAGGQGEGYTF. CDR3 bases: TGTGCCATCAGAGCGGGAGGACAGGGCGAGGGCTACACCTTC.

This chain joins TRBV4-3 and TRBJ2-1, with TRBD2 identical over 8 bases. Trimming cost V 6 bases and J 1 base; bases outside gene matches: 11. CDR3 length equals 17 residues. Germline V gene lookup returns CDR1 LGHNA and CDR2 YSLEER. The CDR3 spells CASSDEGASGSYNEQFF. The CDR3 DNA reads TGCGCCAGCAGTGACGAAGGGGCTAGCGGGTCCTACAATGAGCAGTTCTTC.

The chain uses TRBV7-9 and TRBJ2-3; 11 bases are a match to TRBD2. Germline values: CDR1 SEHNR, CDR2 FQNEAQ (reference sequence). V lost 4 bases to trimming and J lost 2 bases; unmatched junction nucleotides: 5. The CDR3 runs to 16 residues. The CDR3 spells CASSSRLAGITDTQYF. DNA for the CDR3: TGTGCCAGCAGCTCCCGACTAGCGGGGATCACAGATACGCAGTATTTT.

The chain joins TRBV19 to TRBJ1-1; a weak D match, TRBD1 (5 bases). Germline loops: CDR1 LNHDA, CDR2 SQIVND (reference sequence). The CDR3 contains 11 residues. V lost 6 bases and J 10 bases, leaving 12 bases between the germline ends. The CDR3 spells CASSGQRVAFF. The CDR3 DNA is TGTGCCAGTAGCGGACAAAGGGTAGCTTTCTTT.

CDR3 DNA sequence: TGTGCCAGTAGTATAGAGGGACGCCGCTCCTACGAGCAGTACTTC. As protein: CASSIEGRRSYEQYF. The V call is TRBV19, the J call TRBJ2-7; D is tentatively TRBD1 or TRBD2 (5 bases each). The CDR3 runs to 15 residues. Germline loops: CDR1 LNHDA, CDR2 SQIVND (reference sequence). V was pared by 0 bases and J by 0 bases, with 9 bases between.

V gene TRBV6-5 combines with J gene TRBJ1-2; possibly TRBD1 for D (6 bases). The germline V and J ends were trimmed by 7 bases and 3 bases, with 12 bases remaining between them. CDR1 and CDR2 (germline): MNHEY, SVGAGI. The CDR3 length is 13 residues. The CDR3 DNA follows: TGTGCCAGCAAGAGGACAGAGCACTATGGCTACACCTTC. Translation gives CASKRTEHYGYTF.

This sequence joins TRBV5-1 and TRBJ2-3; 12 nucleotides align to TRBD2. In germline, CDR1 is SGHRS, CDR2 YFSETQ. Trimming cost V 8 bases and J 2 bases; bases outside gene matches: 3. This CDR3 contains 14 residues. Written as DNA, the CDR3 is TGCGCCAGTGCTAGCGGGGGGGCCACAGATACGCAGTATTTT. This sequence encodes CASASGGATDTQYF.

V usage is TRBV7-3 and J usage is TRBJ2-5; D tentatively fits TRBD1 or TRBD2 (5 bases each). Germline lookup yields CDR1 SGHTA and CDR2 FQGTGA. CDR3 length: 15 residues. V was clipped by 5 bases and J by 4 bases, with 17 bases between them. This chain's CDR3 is CASSPGTVPRETQYF. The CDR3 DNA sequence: TGTGCCAGCAGCCCCGGGACCGTCCCCCGAGAGACCCAGTACTTC. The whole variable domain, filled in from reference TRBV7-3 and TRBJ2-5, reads GAGVSQTPSNKVTEKGKYVELRCDPISGHTALYWYRQSLGQGPEFLIYFQGTGAADDSGLPNDRFFAVRPEGSVSTLKIQRTERGDSAVYLCASSPGTVPRETQYFGPGTRLLVL.

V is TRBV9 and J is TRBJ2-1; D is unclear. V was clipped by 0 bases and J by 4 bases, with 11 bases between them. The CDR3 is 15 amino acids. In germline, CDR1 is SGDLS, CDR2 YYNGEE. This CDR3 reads CASSVGGNGYNEQFF. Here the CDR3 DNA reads TGTGCCAGCAGCGTAGGGGGAAACGGATACAATGAGCAGTTCTTC.

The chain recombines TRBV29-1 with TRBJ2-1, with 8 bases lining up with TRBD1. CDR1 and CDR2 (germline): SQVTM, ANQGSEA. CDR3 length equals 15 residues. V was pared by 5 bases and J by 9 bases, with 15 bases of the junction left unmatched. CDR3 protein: CSVSQGATGGGEQFF. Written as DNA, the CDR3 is TGCAGCGTTTCCCAGGGGGCTACAGGGGGAGGTGAGCAGTTCTTC.

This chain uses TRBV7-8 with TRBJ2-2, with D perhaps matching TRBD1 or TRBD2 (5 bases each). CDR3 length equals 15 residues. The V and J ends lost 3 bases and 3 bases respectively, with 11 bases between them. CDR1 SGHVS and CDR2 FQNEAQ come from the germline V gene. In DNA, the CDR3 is TGTGCCAGCAGCTTCACCGGGACCCACACCGGGGAGCTGTTTTTT. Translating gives CASSFTGTHTGELFF.

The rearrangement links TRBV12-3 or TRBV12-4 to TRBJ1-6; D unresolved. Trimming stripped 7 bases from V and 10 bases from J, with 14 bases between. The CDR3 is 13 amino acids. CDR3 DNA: TGTGCCAGCACCCCCTACAGCGCCTCACCCCTCCACTTT. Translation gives CASTPYSASPLHF.

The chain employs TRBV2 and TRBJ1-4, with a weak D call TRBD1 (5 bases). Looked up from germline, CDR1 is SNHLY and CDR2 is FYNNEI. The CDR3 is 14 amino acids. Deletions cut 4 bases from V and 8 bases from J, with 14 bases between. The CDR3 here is CASSADLEGEKLFF. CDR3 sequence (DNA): TGTGCCAGCAGTGCGGACCTCGAGGGGGAAAAACTGTTTTTT.

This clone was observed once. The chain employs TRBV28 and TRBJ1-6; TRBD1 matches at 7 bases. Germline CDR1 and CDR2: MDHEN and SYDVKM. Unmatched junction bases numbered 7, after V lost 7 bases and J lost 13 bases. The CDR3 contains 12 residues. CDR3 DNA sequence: TGTGCCAGCACCCCTCCCAGGGGGCCCCTCCACTTT. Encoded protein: CASTPPRGPLHF. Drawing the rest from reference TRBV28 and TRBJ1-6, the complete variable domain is DVKVTQSSRYLVKRTGEKVFLECVQDMDHENMFWYRQDPGLGLRLIYFSYDVKMKEKGDIPEGYSVSREKKERFSLILESASTNQTSMYLCASTPPRGPLHFGNGTRLTVT.

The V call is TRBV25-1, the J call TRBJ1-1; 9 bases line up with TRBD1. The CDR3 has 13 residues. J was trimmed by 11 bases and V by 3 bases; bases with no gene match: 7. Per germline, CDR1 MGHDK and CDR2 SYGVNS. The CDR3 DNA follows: TGTGCCAGCAGTGATCCACAGGGGGCGAGGGCTTTCTTT. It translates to CASSDPQGARAFF.

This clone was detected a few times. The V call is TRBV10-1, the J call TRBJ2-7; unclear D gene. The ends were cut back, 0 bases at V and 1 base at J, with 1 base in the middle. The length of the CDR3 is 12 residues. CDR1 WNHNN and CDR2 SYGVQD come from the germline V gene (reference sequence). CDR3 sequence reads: CASSESSYEQYF. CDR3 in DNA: TGCGCCAGCAGTGAGTCTTCCTACGAGCAGTACTTC.

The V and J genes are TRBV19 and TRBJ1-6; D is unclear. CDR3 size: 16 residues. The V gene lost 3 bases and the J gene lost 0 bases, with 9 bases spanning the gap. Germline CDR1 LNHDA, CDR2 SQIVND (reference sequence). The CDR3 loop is CASSIQWSSYNSPLHF. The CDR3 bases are TGTGCCAGTAGTATTCAGTGGAGCTCCTATAATTCACCCCTCCACTTT.

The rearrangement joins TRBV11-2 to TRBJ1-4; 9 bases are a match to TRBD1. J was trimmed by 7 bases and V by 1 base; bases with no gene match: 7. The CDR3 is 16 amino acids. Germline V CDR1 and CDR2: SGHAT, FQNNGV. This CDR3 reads CASSLVSGTGSEKLFF. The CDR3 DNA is TGTGCCAGCAGCTTAGTCAGTGGGACAGGGAGTGAAAAACTGTTTTTT. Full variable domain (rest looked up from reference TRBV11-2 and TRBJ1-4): EAGVAQSPRYKIIEKRQSVAFWCNPISGHATLYWYQQILGQGPKLLIQFQNNGVVDDSQLPKDRFSAERLKGVDSTLKIQPAKLEDSAVYLCASSLVSGTGSEKLFFGSGTQLSVL.

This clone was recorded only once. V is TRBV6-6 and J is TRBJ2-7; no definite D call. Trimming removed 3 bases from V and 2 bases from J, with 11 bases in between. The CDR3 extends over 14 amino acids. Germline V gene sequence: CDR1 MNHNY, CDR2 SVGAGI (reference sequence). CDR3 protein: CASSYQEITYEQYF. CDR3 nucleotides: TGTGCCAGCAGTTATCAGGAGATTACCTACGAGCAGTACTTC.

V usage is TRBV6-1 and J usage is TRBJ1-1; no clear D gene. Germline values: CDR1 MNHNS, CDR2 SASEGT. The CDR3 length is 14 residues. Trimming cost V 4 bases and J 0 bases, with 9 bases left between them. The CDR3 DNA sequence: TGTGCCAGCAGTGGGGCAGCTATGAACACTGAAGCTTTCTTT. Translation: CASSGAAMNTEAFF.

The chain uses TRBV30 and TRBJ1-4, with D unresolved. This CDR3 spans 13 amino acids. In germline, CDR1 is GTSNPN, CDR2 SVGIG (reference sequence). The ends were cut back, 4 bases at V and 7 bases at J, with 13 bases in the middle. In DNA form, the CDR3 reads TGTGCCTGGAATGGAGGCCTGGGTGAAAAACTGTTTTTT. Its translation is CAWNGGLGEKLFF.

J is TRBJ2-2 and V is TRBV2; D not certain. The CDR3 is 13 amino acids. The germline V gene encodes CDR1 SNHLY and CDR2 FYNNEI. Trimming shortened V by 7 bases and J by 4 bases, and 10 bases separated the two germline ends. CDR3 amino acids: CASTLNPTGELFF. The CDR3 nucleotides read TGTGCCAGCACTTTGAACCCCACCGGGGAGCTGTTTTTT.

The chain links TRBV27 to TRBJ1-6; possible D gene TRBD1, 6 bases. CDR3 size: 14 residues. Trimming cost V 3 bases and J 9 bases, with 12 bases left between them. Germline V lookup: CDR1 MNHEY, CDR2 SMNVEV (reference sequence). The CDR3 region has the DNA TGTGCCAGCAGTTTTCTACAGGGCAGTTCACCCCTCCACTTT. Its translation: CASSFLQGSSPLHF.

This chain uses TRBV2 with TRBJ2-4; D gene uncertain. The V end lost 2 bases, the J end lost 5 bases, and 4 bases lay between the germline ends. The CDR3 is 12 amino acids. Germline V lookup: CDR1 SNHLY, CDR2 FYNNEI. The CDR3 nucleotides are TGTGCCAGCAGTGAACAACAAAACATTCAGTACTTC. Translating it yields CASSEQQNIQYF.